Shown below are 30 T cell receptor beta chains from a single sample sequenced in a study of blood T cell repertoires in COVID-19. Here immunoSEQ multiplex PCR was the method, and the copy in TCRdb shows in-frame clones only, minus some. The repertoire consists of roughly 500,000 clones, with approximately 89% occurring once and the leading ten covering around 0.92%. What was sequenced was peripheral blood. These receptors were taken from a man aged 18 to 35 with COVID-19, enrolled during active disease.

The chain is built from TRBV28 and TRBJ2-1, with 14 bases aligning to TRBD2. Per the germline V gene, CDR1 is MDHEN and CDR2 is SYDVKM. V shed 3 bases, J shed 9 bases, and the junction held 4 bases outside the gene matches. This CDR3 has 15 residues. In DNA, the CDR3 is TGTGCCAGCAGTTTCCAGGGACTAGCGGGAGCTGAGCAGTTCTTC. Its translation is CASSFQGLAGAEQFF.

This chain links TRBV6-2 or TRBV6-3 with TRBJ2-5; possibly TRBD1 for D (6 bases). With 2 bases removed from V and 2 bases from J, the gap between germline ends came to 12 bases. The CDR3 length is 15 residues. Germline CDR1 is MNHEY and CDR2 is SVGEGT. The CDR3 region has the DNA TGTGCCAGCAGTTACGTGGGGGCGCGTCAAGAGACCCAGTACTTC. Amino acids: CASSYVGARQETQYF.

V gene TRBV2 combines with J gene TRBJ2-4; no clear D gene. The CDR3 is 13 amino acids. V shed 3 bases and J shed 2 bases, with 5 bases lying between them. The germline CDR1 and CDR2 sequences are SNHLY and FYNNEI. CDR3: CASSDYPKNIQYF. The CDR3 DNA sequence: TGTGCCAGCAGTGATTATCCCAAAAACATTCAGTACTTC.

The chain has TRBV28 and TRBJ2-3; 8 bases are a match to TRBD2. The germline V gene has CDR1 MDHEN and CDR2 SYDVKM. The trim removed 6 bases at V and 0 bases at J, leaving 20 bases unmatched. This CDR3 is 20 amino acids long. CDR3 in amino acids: CASSHKGGISGASSTDTQYF. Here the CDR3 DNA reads TGTGCCAGCAGCCACAAGGGAGGGATTAGCGGGGCCTCTAGCACAGATACGCAGTATTTT.

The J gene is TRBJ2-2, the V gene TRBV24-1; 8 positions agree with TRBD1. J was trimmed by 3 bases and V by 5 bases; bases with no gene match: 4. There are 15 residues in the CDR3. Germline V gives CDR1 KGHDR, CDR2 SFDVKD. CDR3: CATSGAGGYTGELFF. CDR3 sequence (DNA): TGTGCCACCAGTGGGGCAGGGGGCTACACCGGGGAGCTGTTTTTT.

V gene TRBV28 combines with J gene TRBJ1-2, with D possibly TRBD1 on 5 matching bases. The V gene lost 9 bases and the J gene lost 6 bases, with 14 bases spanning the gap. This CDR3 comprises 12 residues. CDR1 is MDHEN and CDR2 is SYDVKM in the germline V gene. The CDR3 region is CASTGRGHGYTF. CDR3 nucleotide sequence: TGTGCCAGTACGGGGCGGGGACATGGCTACACCTTC.

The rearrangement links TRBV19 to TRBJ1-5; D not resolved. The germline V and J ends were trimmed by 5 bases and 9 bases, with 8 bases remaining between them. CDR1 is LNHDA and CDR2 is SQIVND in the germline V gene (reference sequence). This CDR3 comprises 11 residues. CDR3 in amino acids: CASSSSWPQHF. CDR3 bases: TGTGCCAGTAGTTCTTCCTGGCCCCAGCATTTT. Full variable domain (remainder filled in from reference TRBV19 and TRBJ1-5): DGGITQSPKYLFRKEGQNVTLSCEQNLNHDAMYWYRQDPGQGLRLIYYSQIVNDFQKGDIAEGYSVSREKKESFPLTVTSAQKNPTAFYLCASSSSWPQHFGDGTRLSIL.

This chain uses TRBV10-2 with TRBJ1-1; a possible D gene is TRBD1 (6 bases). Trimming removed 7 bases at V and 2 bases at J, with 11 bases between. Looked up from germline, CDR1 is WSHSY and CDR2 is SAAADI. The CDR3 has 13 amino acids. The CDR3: CASTTGYNTEAFF. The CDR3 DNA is TGCGCCAGCACCACAGGGTATAACACTGAAGCTTTCTTT.

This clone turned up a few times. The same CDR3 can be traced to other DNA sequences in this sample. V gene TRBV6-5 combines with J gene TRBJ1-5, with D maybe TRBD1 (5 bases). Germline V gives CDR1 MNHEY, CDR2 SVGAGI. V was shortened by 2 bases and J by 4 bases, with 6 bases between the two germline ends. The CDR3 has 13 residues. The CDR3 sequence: CASSYAGNQPQHF. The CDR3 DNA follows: TGTGCCAGCAGTTACGCAGGGAATCAGCCCCAGCATTTT.

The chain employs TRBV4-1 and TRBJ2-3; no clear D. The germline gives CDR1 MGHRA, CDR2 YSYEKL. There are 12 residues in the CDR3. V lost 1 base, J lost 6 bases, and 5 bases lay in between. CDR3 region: CASSQVPDTQYF. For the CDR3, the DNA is TGCGCCAGCAGCCAAGTCCCGGATACGCAGTATTTT.

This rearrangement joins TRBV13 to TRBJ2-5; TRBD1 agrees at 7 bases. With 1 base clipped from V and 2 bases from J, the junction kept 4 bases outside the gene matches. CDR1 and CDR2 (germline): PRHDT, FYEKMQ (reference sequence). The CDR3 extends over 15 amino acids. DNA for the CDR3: TGTGCCAGCAGCTTAGTCCTCAGGGGGCAAGAGACCCAGTACTTC. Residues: CASSLVLRGQETQYF.

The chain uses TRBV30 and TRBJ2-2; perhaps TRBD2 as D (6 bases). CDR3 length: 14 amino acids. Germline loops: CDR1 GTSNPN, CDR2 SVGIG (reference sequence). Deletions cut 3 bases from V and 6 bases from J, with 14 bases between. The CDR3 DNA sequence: TGTGCCTGGAGACGGGAGCTGTCCGCCGGGGAGCTGTTTTTT. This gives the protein CAWRRELSAGELFF.

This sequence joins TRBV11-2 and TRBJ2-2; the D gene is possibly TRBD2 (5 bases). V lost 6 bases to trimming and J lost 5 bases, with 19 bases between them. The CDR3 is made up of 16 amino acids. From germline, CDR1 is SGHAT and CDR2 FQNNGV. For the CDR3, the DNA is TGTGCCAGCAGTCCGGGGAGCTGGGGTAGGACCGGGGAGCTGTTTTTT. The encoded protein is CASSPGSWGRTGELFF. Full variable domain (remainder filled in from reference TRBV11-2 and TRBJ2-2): EAGVAQSPRYKIIEKRQSVAFWCNPISGHATLYWYQQILGQGPKLLIQFQNNGVVDDSQLPKDRFSAERLKGVDSTLKIQPAKLEDSAVYLCASSPGSWGRTGELFFGEGSRLTVL.

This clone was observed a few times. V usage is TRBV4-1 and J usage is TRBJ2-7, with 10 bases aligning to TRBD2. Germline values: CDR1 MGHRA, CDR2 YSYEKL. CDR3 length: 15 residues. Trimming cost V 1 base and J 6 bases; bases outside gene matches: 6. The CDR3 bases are TGCGCCAGCAGCCAAGGAGTAACTAGCGGGATCGAGCAGTACTTC. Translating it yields CASSQGVTSGIEQYF.

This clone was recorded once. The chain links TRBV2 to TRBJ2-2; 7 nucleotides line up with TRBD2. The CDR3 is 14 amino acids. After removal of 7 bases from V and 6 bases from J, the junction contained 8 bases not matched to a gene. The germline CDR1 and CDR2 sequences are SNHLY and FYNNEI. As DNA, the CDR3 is TGTGCCAGCACTCAACTAGCGCTTGCCGGGGAGCTGTTTTTT. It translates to CASTQLALAGELFF.

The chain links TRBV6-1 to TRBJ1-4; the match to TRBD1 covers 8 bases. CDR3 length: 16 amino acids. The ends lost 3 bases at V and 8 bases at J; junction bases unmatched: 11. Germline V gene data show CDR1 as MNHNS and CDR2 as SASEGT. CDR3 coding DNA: TGTGCCAGCAGTGAGCTCTACGGACAGGGAGGGGAAAAACTGTTTTTT. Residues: CASSELYGQGGEKLFF.

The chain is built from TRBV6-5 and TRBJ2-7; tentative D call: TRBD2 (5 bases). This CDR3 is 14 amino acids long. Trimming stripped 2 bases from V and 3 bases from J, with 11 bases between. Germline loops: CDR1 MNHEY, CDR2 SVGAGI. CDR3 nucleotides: TGTGCCAGCAGTTACGGCTTAGCGAGCTACGAGCAGTACTTC. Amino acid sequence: CASSYGLASYEQYF.

The CDR3, as DNA: TGTGCCAGCAGTAGCGACGGGACAGGGACCTACGAGCAGTACTTC. The encoded protein is CASSSDGTGTYEQYF. The V gene is TRBV6-5, the J gene TRBJ2-7, with 9 positions matching TRBD1. This CDR3 is built from 15 residues. V trimming: 5 bases; J trimming: 2 bases; junction bases outside the gene matches: 7. In germline, CDR1 is MNHEY, CDR2 SVGAGI.

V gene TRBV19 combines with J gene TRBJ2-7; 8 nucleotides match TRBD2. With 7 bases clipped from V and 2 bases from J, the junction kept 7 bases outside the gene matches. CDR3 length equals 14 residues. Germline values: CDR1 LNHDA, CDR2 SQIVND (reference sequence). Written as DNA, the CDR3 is TGTGCCAGTACCGGGACTAGGGGCCCCTACGAGCAGTACTTC. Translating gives CASTGTRGPYEQYF.

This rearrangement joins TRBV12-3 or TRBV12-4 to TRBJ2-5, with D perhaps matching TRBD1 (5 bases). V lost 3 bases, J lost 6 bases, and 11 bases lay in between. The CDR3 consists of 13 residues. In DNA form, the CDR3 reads TGTGCCAGCAGTTTGCAAAGGGGTCAGACCCAGTACTTC. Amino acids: CASSLQRGQTQYF.

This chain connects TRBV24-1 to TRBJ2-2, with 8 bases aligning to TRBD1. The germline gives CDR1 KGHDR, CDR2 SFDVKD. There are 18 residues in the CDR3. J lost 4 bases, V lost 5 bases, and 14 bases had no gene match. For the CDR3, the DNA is TGTGCCACCAGTGCGGGACAGGAGATGCCCAGGGGCACCGGGGAGCTGTTTTTT. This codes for CATSAGQEMPRGTGELFF.

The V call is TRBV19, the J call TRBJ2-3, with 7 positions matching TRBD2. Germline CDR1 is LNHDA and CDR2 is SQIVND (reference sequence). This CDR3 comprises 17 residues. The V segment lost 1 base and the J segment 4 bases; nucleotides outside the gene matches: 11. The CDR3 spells CASSIGVGLDGADTQYF. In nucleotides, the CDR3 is TGTGCCAGTAGTATAGGAGTTGGACTAGACGGCGCAGATACGCAGTATTTT.

The CDR3 is CAWMAGVSYNEQFF. CDR3 nucleotides: TGTGCCTGGATGGCGGGAGTCTCCTACAATGAGCAGTTCTTC. The genes are TRBV30 and TRBJ2-1, with TRBD2 matching over 7 bases. Germline lookup yields CDR1 GTSNPN and CDR2 SVGIG (reference sequence). The CDR3 consists of 14 residues. With 4 bases clipped from V and 0 bases from J, the junction kept 3 bases outside the gene matches. Based on the CDR3 plus reference TRBV30 and TRBJ2-1, the full variable domain is SQTIHQWPATLVQPVGSPLSLECTVEGTSNPNLYWYRQAAGRGLQLLFYSVGIGQISSEVPQNLSASRPQDRQFILSSKKLLLSDSGFYLCAWMAGVSYNEQFFGPGTRLTVL.

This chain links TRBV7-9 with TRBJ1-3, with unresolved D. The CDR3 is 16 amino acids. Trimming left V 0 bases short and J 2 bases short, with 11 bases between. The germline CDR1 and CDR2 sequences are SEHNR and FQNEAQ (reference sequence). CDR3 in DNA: TGTGCCAGCAGCTTAGCGATCCCAGAACCTGGAAACACCATATATTTT. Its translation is CASSLAIPEPGNTIYF.

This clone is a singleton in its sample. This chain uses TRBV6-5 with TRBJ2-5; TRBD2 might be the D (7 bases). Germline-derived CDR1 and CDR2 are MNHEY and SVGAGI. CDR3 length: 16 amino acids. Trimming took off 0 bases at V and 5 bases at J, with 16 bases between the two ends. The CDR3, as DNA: TGTGCCAGCAGTTACTCTGGGGGGGCTCCCCTCGAGACCCAGTACTTC. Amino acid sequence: CASSYSGGAPLETQYF.

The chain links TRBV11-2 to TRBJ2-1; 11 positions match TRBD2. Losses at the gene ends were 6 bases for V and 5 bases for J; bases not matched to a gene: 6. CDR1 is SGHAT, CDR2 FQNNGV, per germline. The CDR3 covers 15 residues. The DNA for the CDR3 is TGTGCCAGCAGAGAACTAGCGGGGGAAAACAATGAGCAGTTCTTC. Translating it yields CASRELAGENNEQFF. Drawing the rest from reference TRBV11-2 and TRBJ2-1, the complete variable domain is EAGVAQSPRYKIIEKRQSVAFWCNPISGHATLYWYQQILGQGPKLLIQFQNNGVVDDSQLPKDRFSAERLKGVDSTLKIQPAKLEDSAVYLCASRELAGENNEQFFGPGTRLTVL.

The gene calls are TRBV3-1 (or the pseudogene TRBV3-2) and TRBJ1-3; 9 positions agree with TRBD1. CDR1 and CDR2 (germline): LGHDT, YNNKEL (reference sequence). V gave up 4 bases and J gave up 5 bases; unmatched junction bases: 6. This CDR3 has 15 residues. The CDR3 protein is CASSPTGGRRNTIYF. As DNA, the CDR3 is TGTGCCAGCAGCCCTACAGGGGGCAGAAGAAACACCATATATTTT.

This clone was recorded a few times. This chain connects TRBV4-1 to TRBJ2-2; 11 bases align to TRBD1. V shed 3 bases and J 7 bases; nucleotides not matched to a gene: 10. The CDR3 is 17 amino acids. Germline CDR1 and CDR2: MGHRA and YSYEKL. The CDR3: CASSHSFGQGAVGELFF. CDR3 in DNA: TGCGCCAGCAGCCATTCCTTTGGACAGGGGGCTGTCGGGGAGCTGTTTTTT.

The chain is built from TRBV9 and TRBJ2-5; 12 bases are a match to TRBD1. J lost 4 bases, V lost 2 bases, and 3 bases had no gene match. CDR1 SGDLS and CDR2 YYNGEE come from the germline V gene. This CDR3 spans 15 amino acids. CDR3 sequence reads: CASSVRDRGPETQYF. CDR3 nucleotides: TGTGCCAGCAGCGTCCGGGACAGGGGGCCAGAGACCCAGTACTTC.

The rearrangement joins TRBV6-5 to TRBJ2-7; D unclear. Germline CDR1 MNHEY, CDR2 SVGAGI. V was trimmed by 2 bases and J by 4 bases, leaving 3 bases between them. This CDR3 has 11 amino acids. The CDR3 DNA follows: TGTGCCAGCAGTTACCGGTACGAGCAGTACTTC. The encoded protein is CASSYRYEQYF.